Here is one T cell receptor beta chain with its context. This clonotype was counted only a few times. The antigen it binds to is not known. No much larger clone exists at a distance of one base, and base qualities are not known. The data originate from a study of identical twins (dated by TCRdb to the mid-2010s). Context from the whole study: TCR alpha and beta repertoires from monozygotic twins, unrelated adults of various ages and cord blood were deep-sequenced to test whether fetal clonotypes persist. Replicate twin experiments were performed at different times using different library preparation protocols to rule out contamination.

The library came from 5' RACE. The sequencer listed for this sample is Illumina HiSeq 2000. Template switching introduced a universal primer binding site; the final cDNA contained a unique molecular identifier, enabling accurate counting of TCR cDNA molecules. Specific primers in the conserved constant-segment region were used to synthesize first-strand cDNA for TCR alpha and beta chains. To control for contamination, every cDNA library carried two barcodes: a SMART-Mk sample barcode plus Illumina barcodes. TruSeq adapter sequences and Illumina sample barcodes were added in two successive PCR steps. The Illumina HiSeq platform was used with custom primers to sequence TCR alpha and beta cDNA libraries. The original methods were these. Raw reads were processed with MiGEC to extract unique molecular identifiers, and MiXCR was used to determine CDR3 positions. Recombination models were inferred per individual with the repgenHMM and IGoR tools using an EM algorithm. The analysis of shared clonotypes was done with the tcR package in R, with sharing normalized by the product of cloneset sizes. To study raw recombination without the effects of thymic and clonal selection, out-of-frame nonproductive sequences were analyzed. TCRdb redid the processing of the public reads, applying fastp at Q25 and MiXCR, and retained in-frame beta chains. When rows share a CDR3 protein, they turn into one entry using the most common DNA and genes. The V and J calls follow TCRdb's processing rather than the paper's. A total of hundreds of thousands of distinct CDR3 sequences appear in this sample, 6.5% to 9% of them only once. Roughly 5.4% of the sample is in the top ten clones.

Results the study describes overall, beyond this receptor: Excess twin sharing in beta out-of-frame sequences was weaker because fewer shared sequences lowered the signal-to-noise ratio. Abundant cord blood beta clonotypes carried fewer insertions; young adult naive repertoires showed a weaker similar trend, while memory repertoires showed none. Because the same donors could not be followed over many years, the conclusions depended on cross-sectional statistical analysis. Recombination models systematically underestimated out-of-frame TCR alpha sharing in monozygotic twins but agreed with sharing between unrelated individuals. Zero-insertion analyses could be partly confounded by invariant T cells such as MAIT and iNKT, though diverse VJ usage argued against such confounding for most clonotypes. Compared with coincidental sharing between unrelated individuals, an excess of low generation-probability sequences was observed among out-of-frame TCR alpha sequences shared between twins.

The germline V gene supplies CDR1 SGDLS and CDR2 YYNGEE. V sheds 1 base and J sheds 6 bases, leaving 21 bases between their ends. The CDR3 spans 17 residues, from the cysteine through the phenylalanine. Left in the record is the CDR3 DNA by itself, 51 bases read in frame from the first base. Every donor in the study was a healthy Caucasian. The twin cohort comprised three pairs of female monozygotic twins, all aged about 18 to 29 years. Positive isolation kits from Invitrogen were used to isolate CD4+ and CD8+ T cell populations. These same records also appear under a second study, on yellow fever vaccine responses in identical twins. Per the second study: According to the authors, the vaccine-induced T cell response in identical twins seemed to be partly convergent and partly specific to each individual. In identical twins, the study followed T cell clones that responded to the vaccine with precision.

This clonotype was sampled from a woman under 30 in good health. Sequencing was done on a sample of CD8+ T cells sorted from blood. The rearrangement joined TRBV9 to TRBJ2-3; possibly the D gene is TRBD2, per 6 matching bases. The sequenced DNA is TGTGCCAGCAGCGTAAGCCGCGAGACGGGAGTGGGGGATACGCAGTATTTT. This sequence encodes CASSVSRETGVGDTQYF.